Presented here are 10 T cell receptor beta chains from one specimen sequenced in a study of radiation and T cells in renal cell carcinoma. Time point meaning: blood 2 weeks post-SBRT. Treatment denoted: 15 Gy SBRT to primary tumor, nephrectomy 4 weeks later. TCRdb keeps only in-frame clones here, not all; method: immunoSEQ multiplex PCR. The sample yields roughly 130,000 clones, approximately 78% seen once. The sequencing used blood, collected from a patient whose treatment included radiotherapy and nephrectomy. Every receptor here comes from a woman aged 55-70 years with renal cell carcinoma.

The V call is TRBV14, the J call TRBJ2-1; D not certain. V gave up 2 bases and J gave up 13 bases, with 12 bases separating them. The CDR3 is made up of 12 amino acids. Looked up from germline, CDR1 is SGHDN and CDR2 is FVKESK. The CDR3 nucleotides are TGTGCCAGCAGCCAATTGACGATTCACCAGTTCTTC. Encoded protein: CASSQLTIHQFF.

This clone appeared many times. Here the CDR3 DNA reads TGTGCCAGCAGTGAAGGAGGAGGAGGGCTTAGCTCACCCCTCCACTTT. Protein: CASSEGGGGLSSPLHF. V usage is TRBV2 and J usage is TRBJ1-6; D gene uncertain. This CDR3 contains 16 residues. The V gene lost 1 base and the J gene lost 10 bases, with 17 bases spanning the gap. The germline V gene has CDR1 SNHLY and CDR2 FYNNEI.

The rearrangement uses TRBV20-1 and TRBJ2-3; maybe TRBD1 (6 bases). CDR3 length: 11 amino acids. Per germline, CDR1 DFQATT and CDR2 SNEGSKA (reference sequence). V lost 3 bases and J lost 6, with 7 bases in between. CDR3: CSASGGDTQYF. The CDR3 coding sequence is TGCAGTGCTAGTGGGGGCGATACGCAGTATTTT.

CDR3 in amino acids: CASSGRQGGYNSPLHF. Written as DNA, the CDR3 is TGTGCCAGCAGTGGACGACAGGGGGGATATAATTCACCCCTCCACTTT. This chain connects TRBV6-1 to TRBJ1-6; 9 bases line up with TRBD1. The ends lost 4 bases at V and 4 bases at J; junction bases unmatched: 5. Germline CDR1 MNHNS, CDR2 SASEGT. CDR3 length equals 16 residues.

The rearrangement joins TRBV6-1 to TRBJ2-2, with a possible D match to TRBD1 (6 bases). CDR3 size: 15 residues. The ends were cut back, 3 bases at V and 3 bases at J, with 11 bases in the middle. The germline V gene encodes CDR1 MNHNS and CDR2 SASEGT. CDR3 protein: CASSEQGTDTGELFF. The CDR3 bases are TGTGCCAGCAGTGAGCAGGGGACGGACACCGGGGAGCTGTTTTTT.

V and J are TRBV11-1 and TRBJ1-5; the D is unclear. The CDR3 extends over 13 amino acids. Trimming left V 1 base short and J 8 bases short, with 9 bases between. Germline CDR1 reads SGHAT; CDR2 reads FQDESV (reference sequence). The DNA of the CDR3 is TGTGCCAGCAGCTTAGGGGTTGGGGAGCCCCAGCATTTT. Translating it yields CASSLGVGEPQHF.

The rearrangement joins TRBV5-1 to TRBJ2-5; the D is unclear. Germline loops: CDR1 SGHRS, CDR2 YFSETQ. The CDR3 contains 15 residues. V was clipped by 4 bases and J by 4 bases, with 17 bases between them. The CDR3 nucleotides read TGCGCCAGCAGCCCCAGAGACCCCGGACGAGAGACCCAGTACTTC. As protein: CASSPRDPGRETQYF.

There are many counts of this clone. J is TRBJ1-2 and V is TRBV6-6; possible D gene TRBD1, 6 bases. The CDR3 totals 15 residues. Germline V CDR1 and CDR2: MNHNY, SVGAGI (reference sequence). V lost 4 bases and J lost 4, with 16 bases in between. The CDR3 loop is CASSSPLDRPYGYTF. The DNA for the CDR3 is TGTGCCAGCAGTTCCCCCCTGGACAGACCCTATGGCTACACCTTC.

This rearrangement joins TRBV5-6 to TRBJ2-2, with D possibly TRBD1 on 6 matching bases. The CDR3 contains 14 residues. CDR1 and CDR2 from the germline V gene are SGHDT and YYEEEE. V was trimmed by 0 bases and J by 7 bases, leaving 10 bases between them. The CDR3 DNA sequence: TGTGCCAGCAGCTTGGGCCAGGGGCACGGGGAGCTGTTTTTT. It encodes CASSLGQGHGELFF.

The chain links TRBV28 to TRBJ2-3; tentatively, D is TRBD1 (6 bases). Germline V gene data show CDR1 as MDHEN and CDR2 as SYDVKM. V dropped 3 bases and J dropped 5 bases, with 18 bases sitting between them. This CDR3 is built from 16 residues. Here the CDR3 DNA reads TGTGCCAGCAGTTTTCCCCCACAGGGTAGTGTAGATACGCAGTATTTT. Protein: CASSFPPQGSVDTQYF.